This T cell receptor (beta chain) is from a study of identifying expanded T cells in peripheral blood. The V and J ends lost 3 bases and 4 bases respectively, with 6 bases between them. The CDR3 extends over 12 amino acids. Germline lookup yields CDR1 SGHAT and CDR2 FQNNGV. Libraries were prepared by immunoSEQ multiplex PCR; TCRdb keeps only in-frame clonotypes and omits some of them. The sample shows 120,000 or so clones, approximately 80% of them seen only once. This clone was seen just once. Sequenced: blood. This TCR was recovered from a person aged 18 to 75 in good health. The V call is TRBV11-2, the J call TRBJ1-1; D is unclear. The CDR3 protein is CASSLIGTEAFF. The CDR3 DNA reads TGTGCCAGCAGCTTGATCGGCACTGAAGCTTTCTTT.